These 21 T cell receptor beta chains were sequenced from one sample in a study of regulatory T cells in long-lasting Graves disease (dated by TCRdb to about 2021). The sample's time point, from its label and the paper: newly diagnosed GD, antithyroid drugs for less than 3 months. For both TCR sequencing and RNA sequencing, RNA was extracted from PBMCs using TRIzol. Receptor libraries were prepared by multiplex PCR. For sequencing, an Illumina HiSeq 4000 was employed. TCR beta libraries were built with iRepertoire HTBI primers and Arm-PCR amplification of CDR3 regions. TCRdb handled the public reads itself, with Q25 trimming in fastp and clone calling in MiXCR, and kept productive beta chains. Every distinct CDR3 protein forms one entry, paired with its most common genes and DNA. Here the sample has 520,000 or so distinct CDR3 sequences; around 13% occur a single time. Approximately 9.6% of the sample comes from the top ten.

In addition, the sample was reused for a study of T cells in Graves' hyperthyroidism and ophthalmopathy.

This material consisted of peripheral blood mononuclear cells (PBMCs), taken at new diagnosis, from a patient treated with antithyroid drugs. Every receptor here comes from a woman younger than 45 with Graves disease. Donor details come from another sample of the same person, matched by shared clones.

This clonotype has only a few counts. The V and J genes are TRBV2 and TRBJ2-7, with unresolved D. The CDR3 is made up of 9 amino acids. CDR1 SNHLY and CDR2 FYNNEI come from the germline V gene. Trimming stripped 3 bases from V and 9 bases from J, with 3 bases between. The CDR3 DNA reads as TGTGCCAGCAGTGAGGGGCAGTACTTC. It encodes CASSEGQYF. The variable domain in full, completed from reference TRBV2 and TRBJ2-7, reads EPEVTQTPSHQVTQMGQEVILRCVPISNHLYFYWYRQILGQKVEFLVSFYNNEISEKSEIFDDQFSVERPDGSNFTLKIRSTKLEDSAMYFCASSEGQYFGPGTRLTVT.

This clonotype has only a few counts. V and J are TRBV29-1 and TRBJ1-4; the D gene is possibly TRBD1 (5 bases). This CDR3 spans 13 amino acids. Trimming pared 7 bases from V and 6 bases from J, leaving 15 bases between. Germline V gene lookup returns CDR1 SQVTM and CDR2 ANQGSEA. CDR3 nucleotide sequence: TGCAGCGCTGGGACCCGACGGGATGAAAAACTGTTTTTT. Its translation: CSAGTRRDEKLFF.

This clonotype showed up just a few times. This sequence joins TRBV20-1 and TRBJ2-3, with 8 bases lining up with TRBD2. The CDR3 sequence is 17 residues long. Germline V lookup: CDR1 DFQATT, CDR2 SNEGSKA (reference sequence). Trimming at V came to 0 bases and at J to 4 bases, leaving 12 bases not matched to a gene. CDR3 nucleotide sequence: TGCAGTGCTAGAGATCAACGGGAACTAGCGGAGGCAGATACGCAGTATTTT. It codes for CSARDQRELAEADTQYF.

The gene calls are TRBV7-2 and TRBJ2-4, with 7 bases identical to TRBD1. The germline CDR1 and CDR2 sequences are SGHTA and FQGNSA. The CDR3 has 15 residues. Trimming at V came to 5 bases and at J to 2 bases, leaving 6 bases not matched to a gene. The CDR3 sequence: CASSHQQGSKNIQYF. The CDR3 bases are TGTGCCAGCAGCCACCAACAGGGGTCCAAAAACATTCAGTACTTC.

In nucleotides, the CDR3 is TGCAGTGGGGAGAGGGAGGACAATGAGCAGTTCTTC. It specifies CSGEREDNEQFF. The chain is built from TRBV20-1 and TRBJ2-1; D is perhaps TRBD2 (6 bases). Germline CDR1 is DFQATT and CDR2 is SNEGSKA (reference sequence). Trimming pared 7 bases from V and 5 bases from J, leaving 12 bases between. The CDR3 runs to 12 residues.

This clonotype was counted between two and nine times. The rearrangement joins TRBV29-1 to TRBJ1-2, with 8 bases lining up with TRBD1. Germline values: CDR1 SQVTM, CDR2 ANQGSEA. The J segment lost 2 bases and the V segment lost 0 bases, leaving 8 bases of the junction unmatched. CDR3 size: 16 residues. The CDR3 loop reads CSVEESSRTGNYGYTF. In DNA, the CDR3 is TGCAGCGTTGAAGAAAGTAGCAGGACAGGGAACTATGGCTACACCTTC.

Many counts were recorded for this clonotype. The chain has TRBV9 and TRBJ1-3; D unclear. The germline V and J ends were trimmed by 0 bases and 0 bases, with 4 bases remaining between them. The CDR3 loop spans 14 amino acids. Germline CDR1 is SGDLS and CDR2 is YYNGEE. CDR3 sequence reads: CASSVGYSGNTIYF. In DNA, the CDR3 is TGTGCCAGCAGCGTAGGGTACTCTGGAAACACCATATATTTT.

This clonotype was picked up many times. V and J are TRBV19 and TRBJ2-1; TRBD2 agrees at 9 bases. The CDR3 is 15 residues long. Germline-derived CDR1 and CDR2 are LNHDA and SQIVND (reference sequence). Trimming at V came to 3 bases and at J to 2 bases, leaving 2 bases not matched to a gene. The CDR3 bases are TGTGCCAGTAGTATGTTAGCGGGGGCCTACAATGAGCAGTTCTTC. This sequence encodes CASSMLAGAYNEQFF.

There are many counts of this clonotype. This rearrangement joins TRBV3-1 to TRBJ2-7; D uncertain. Germline assignment: CDR1 LGHDT and CDR2 YNNKEL (reference sequence). The CDR3 is 14 residues long. Trimming took off 4 bases at V and 4 bases at J, with 14 bases between the two ends. CDR3 DNA: TGTGCCAGCAGCCCTTCTTGGGCTTGGTACGAGCAGTACTTC. Its translation is CASSPSWAWYEQYF.

V and J are TRBV6-2 or TRBV6-3 and TRBJ2-7; possible D gene TRBD1, 6 bases. Between the trimmed V and J ends, which lost 5 bases and 0 bases, there was a span of 11 bases. CDR1 and CDR2 from the germline V gene are MNHEY and SVGEGT. The CDR3 has 14 residues. The CDR3, as DNA: TGTGCCAGCAGTCCTGACAGGAGCTCCTACGAGCAGTACTTC. This translates into CASSPDRSSYEQYF.

The sample holds many counts of this clonotype. This sequence joins TRBV10-1 and TRBJ1-4; 8 nucleotides line up with TRBD1. Germline V gene data show CDR1 as WNHNN and CDR2 as SYGVQD (reference sequence). There are 16 residues in the CDR3. The V segment lost 5 bases and the J segment 7 bases; nucleotides outside the gene matches: 12. CDR3 sequence reads: CASSPSEQGDFEKLFF. The DNA for the CDR3 is TGCGCCAGCAGTCCATCTGAACAGGGGGATTTTGAAAAACTGTTTTTT.

Remarks on this clonotype: A far larger clone is a single base away, which makes a read error likely. For the CDR3, the DNA is TGTGCCAGCAGCTTACGGGGGACAGGGACTGGCCAAGAGACCCAGTACTTC. Its protein product is CASSLRGTGTGQETQYF. V and J are TRBV11-1 and TRBJ2-5, with 9 bases aligning to TRBD1. This CDR3 has 17 residues. Looked up from germline, CDR1 is SGHAT and CDR2 is FQDESV (reference sequence). The trim removed 2 bases at V and 1 base at J, leaving 8 bases unmatched.

This clonotype was recorded at least ten times. This rearrangement joins TRBV6-5 to TRBJ2-7, with 7 bases aligning to TRBD2. Germline values: CDR1 MNHEY, CDR2 SVGAGI. CDR3 size: 12 residues. The ends lost 2 bases at V and 7 bases at J; junction bases unmatched: 2. The CDR3 here is CASSYAGEEQYF. The CDR3 DNA reads as TGTGCCAGCAGTTACGCGGGAGAAGAGCAGTACTTC.

This clonotype was counted between two and nine times. This chain links TRBV9 with TRBJ2-3; 8 nucleotides line up with TRBD2. The J segment lost 0 bases and the V segment lost 6 bases, leaving 6 bases of the junction unmatched. CDR3 length: 15 residues. Germline values: CDR1 SGDLS, CDR2 YYNGEE. CDR3 DNA sequence: TGTGCCAGCAACATAGCGGGGAGTAGCACAGATACGCAGTATTTT. Translated, it gives CASNIAGSSTDTQYF.

The chain combines TRBV24-1 with TRBJ1-4; 8 bases fit TRBD1. After removal of 3 bases from V and 6 bases from J, the junction contained 8 bases not matched to a gene. Germline assignment: CDR1 KGHDR and CDR2 SFDVKD. CDR3 length: 16 amino acids. The CDR3 reads CATSDGTGAFDEKLFF. DNA of the CDR3: TGTGCCACCAGTGATGGGACAGGAGCTTTTGATGAAAAACTGTTTTTT.

V is TRBV9 and J is TRBJ1-2; TRBD1 agrees at 9 bases. Germline V lookup: CDR1 SGDLS, CDR2 YYNGEE. The V gene end was trimmed by 2 bases and the J gene end by 3 bases; junction bases not matched to a gene: 8. This CDR3 has 16 residues. DNA of the CDR3: TGTGCCAGCAGCGTGACTCGGGACAGGGTGGACTATGGCTACACCTTC. Translated, it gives CASSVTRDRVDYGYTF.

This clonotype was found many times. The chain couples TRBV3-1 to TRBJ2-1; D gene unclear. CDR3 length equals 15 residues. V was trimmed by 5 bases and J by 0 bases, leaving 11 bases between them. Germline loops: CDR1 LGHDT, CDR2 YNNKEL (reference sequence). The CDR3 region has the DNA TGTGCCAGCAGCTCCACACCCGGCTCCTACAATGAGCAGTTCTTC. Protein sequence: CASSSTPGSYNEQFF.

This clonotype was seen at least ten times. The CDR3 loop is CASRKKRESSYNEQFF. CDR3 bases: TGCGCCAGCAGGAAAAAGCGGGAGAGCTCCTACAATGAGCAGTTCTTC. V usage is TRBV10-2 and J usage is TRBJ2-1, with 8 positions matching TRBD2. J lost 0 bases, V lost 6 bases, and 7 bases had no gene match. Germline loops: CDR1 WSHSY, CDR2 SAAADI. The CDR3 loop spans 16 amino acids.

This clonotype showed up just a few times. The rearrangement uses TRBV19 and TRBJ2-2; weak D call: TRBD2 (5 bases). The CDR3 totals 16 residues. Germline V lookup: CDR1 LNHDA, CDR2 SQIVND (reference sequence). V lost 7 bases and J lost 1, with 16 bases in between. This CDR3 is CASTSWEIKNTGELFF. CDR3 DNA: TGTGCCAGTACCTCCTGGGAGATAAAGAACACCGGGGAGCTGTTTTTT.

Of note for this clonotype: The junction and the germline gene differ at one end; a read error may be behind it. V is TRBV28 and J is TRBJ2-3; D assignment may be TRBD1 or TRBD2 (5 bases each). Germline CDR1 and CDR2: MDHEN and SYDVKM. The CDR3 is made up of 14 amino acids. The CDR3 DNA follows: TGTGCCGGCAGTTTGAGGGGCGGCACAGATACGCAGTATTTT. Its translation: CAGSLRGGTDTQYF.

This clonotype was recorded a few times. V gene TRBV4-1 combines with J gene TRBJ1-1, with 11 bases that match TRBD1. V lost 5 bases and J lost 5; bases outside the gene matches: 7. Germline V gene data show CDR1 as MGHRA and CDR2 as YSYEKL. This CDR3 is 15 amino acids long. For the CDR3, the DNA is TGCGCCAGCAGCAGAGGGACAGGGGGTGGAACTGAAGCTTTCTTT. Residues: CASSRGTGGGTEAFF.